Following are 25 T cell receptor beta chains from one sample sequenced in a study of CD8+ T cells in alopecia areata. Reverse transcribed after extraction, RNA yielded cDNA as the sequencing template. Repertoires were generated with immunoSEQ multiplex PCR, while TCRdb's copy carries only in-frame clones and drops some. The sample carries approximately 210,000 clones, about 65% recorded once. Treatment indicated: oral pan-JAK inhibitor, 5-10 mg twice daily. The starting material was CD4+ T cells sorted from blood, obtained between weeks 49 and 50, from a patient treated with tofacitinib. Receptors were obtained from a human donor with alopecia areata.

CDR3 coding DNA: TGTGCCAGCAAGAGGGTGGACAGGGCCTATGGCTACACCTTC. Residues: CASKRVDRAYGYTF. The chain has TRBV2 and TRBJ1-2, with 8 bases fitting TRBD1. The CDR3 totals 14 residues. V lost 7 bases and J lost 4; bases outside the gene matches: 8. Germline V gives CDR1 SNHLY, CDR2 FYNNEI.

The genes are TRBV2 and TRBJ2-3; D not resolved. CDR3 length: 11 residues. Germline V CDR1 and CDR2: SNHLY, FYNNEI. V was pared by 11 bases and J by 6 bases, with 12 bases between. The CDR3 sequence is CAGHQRDTQYF. In DNA form, the CDR3 reads TGTGCCGGGCACCAACGGGATACGCAGTATTTT.

The chain combines TRBV7-2 with TRBJ2-3; 8 positions match TRBD1. CDR3 size: 14 residues. Germline-derived CDR1 and CDR2 are SGHTA and FQGNSA. The ends lost 5 bases at V and 7 bases at J; junction bases unmatched: 8. DNA for the CDR3: TGTGCCAGCAGCGCAGGACAGGGTATGAATACGCAGTATTTT. This codes for CASSAGQGMNTQYF.

The chain employs TRBV6-5 and TRBJ1-2; TRBD1 matches 8 bases. With 6 bases clipped from V and 10 bases from J, the junction kept 16 bases outside the gene matches. Germline CDR1 is MNHEY and CDR2 is SVGAGI. CDR3 length: 15 amino acids. Here the CDR3 DNA reads TGTGCCAGCAGCCTTGGACAGGGTGGCATATTGGTCTACACCTTC. It encodes CASSLGQGGILVYTF.

In DNA form, the CDR3 reads TGTGCCAGCAGTTTTTTAGTTAATGAAAAACTGTTTTTT. Amino acid sequence: CASSFLVNEKLFF. The chain links TRBV27 to TRBJ1-4; D is unclear. Germline V gene lookup returns CDR1 MNHEY and CDR2 SMNVEV (reference sequence). The CDR3 totals 13 residues. V lost 3 bases and J 4 bases, leaving 6 bases between the germline ends.

This clone showed up just a few times. CDR3 sequence: CASSLDGAARSPLHF. The CDR3 DNA is TGTGCCAGCAGCTTAGACGGTGCAGCTAGGAGCCCCCTCCACTTT. V gene TRBV7-2 combines with J gene TRBJ1-6; D not resolved. Trimming stripped 1 base from V and 13 bases from J, with 17 bases between. CDR1 and CDR2 (germline): SGHTA, FQGNSA. CDR3 length: 15 residues.

The chain's CDR3 is CASIKGTVVTEAFF. CDR3 DNA sequence: TGTGCCAGCATTAAGGGGACGGTCGTTACTGAAGCTTTCTTT. The rearrangement joins TRBV6-6 to TRBJ1-1, with TRBD1 as a possible D gene (5 bases). Trimming left V 7 bases short and J 5 bases short, with 17 bases between. Germline V gene data show CDR1 as MNHNY and CDR2 as SVGAGI (reference sequence). The CDR3 spans 14 residues.

The V and J genes are TRBV5-1 and TRBJ1-1, with TRBD1 identical over 7 bases. There are 15 residues in the CDR3. Trimming at V came to 4 bases and at J to 2 bases, leaving 8 bases not matched to a gene. From germline, CDR1 is SGHRS and CDR2 YFSETQ. CDR3 in DNA: TGCGCCAGCAGCACCATGACAGGGAGTAACACTGAAGCTTTCTTT. Translation gives CASSTMTGSNTEAFF.

To note about this clone: Other DNA sequences in the sample encode the same CDR3. This chain uses TRBV9 with TRBJ1-2; D might be TRBD1 (5 bases). The CDR3 loop spans 13 amino acids. Germline CDR1 and CDR2: SGDLS and YYNGEE. V was pared by 0 bases and J by 3 bases, with 6 bases between. The CDR3 nucleotides are TGTGCCAGCAGCGTAGAGGGACACTATGGCTACACCTTC. Amino acids: CASSVEGHYGYTF.

The V and J genes are TRBV20-1 and TRBJ1-1; D ambiguous. The CDR3 spans 8 residues. Germline V gene lookup returns CDR1 DFQATT and CDR2 SNEGSKA (reference sequence). V lost 7 bases and J 5 bases, leaving 2 bases between the germline ends. The CDR3 loop reads CSVTEAFF. CDR3 coding DNA: TGCAGTGTTACTGAAGCTTTCTTT.

This clone was counted a few times. The CDR3 loop is CASSSPGQAGATYF. The DNA for the CDR3 is TGTGCCAGTAGTTCGCCCGGACAGGCTGGGGCGACGTACTTC. The chain joins TRBV19 to TRBJ2-7, with 7 bases matching TRBD1. The V gene end was trimmed by 5 bases and the J gene end by 12 bases; junction bases not matched to a gene: 16. There are 14 residues in the CDR3. The germline gives CDR1 LNHDA, CDR2 SQIVND (reference sequence).

The chain recombines TRBV9 with TRBJ2-3, with no clear D. This CDR3 has 12 amino acids. Trimming took off 4 bases at V and 0 bases at J, with 3 bases between the two ends. The germline V gene encodes CDR1 SGDLS and CDR2 YYNGEE. The DNA of the CDR3 is TGTGCCAGCAGCCACAGCACAGATACGCAGTATTTT. Its protein product is CASSHSTDTQYF.

V usage is TRBV5-1 and J usage is TRBJ1-4; maybe TRBD1 (6 bases). Germline CDR1 and CDR2: SGHRS and YFSETQ. The CDR3 is made up of 16 amino acids. The V end was cut by 3 bases, the J end by 5 bases, with 17 bases between. The CDR3 sequence is CASSWGTTGDNEKLFF. The DNA of the CDR3 is TGCGCCAGCAGCTGGGGGACGACAGGTGACAATGAAAAACTGTTTTTT.

The rearrangement links TRBV25-1 to TRBJ1-2; a weak D match, TRBD1 (5 bases). This CDR3 has 15 amino acids. The germline V gene encodes CDR1 MGHDK and CDR2 SYGVNS. Trimming cost V 11 bases and J 6 bases, with 25 bases left between them. CDR3 nucleotides: TGTGCCTCCAAAGGGACGGCTAGACGTATTGATGGCTACACCTTC. Its protein product is CASKGTARRIDGYTF.

The V gene is TRBV2, the J gene TRBJ2-5; D is uncertain. The germline gives CDR1 SNHLY, CDR2 FYNNEI. The CDR3 has 14 residues. V was cut by 10 bases and J by 1 base, with 16 bases left in between. The CDR3 region has the DNA TGTGCCATGCAAAGAAGCCACAGCCAAGAGACCCAGTACTTC. This sequence encodes CAMQRSHSQETQYF.

This clone has a handful of counts. The chain combines TRBV15 with TRBJ1-2; no clear D. Looked up from germline, CDR1 is LNHNV and CDR2 is YYDKDF (reference sequence). Trimming removed 0 bases from V and 5 bases from J, with 10 bases in between. The CDR3 is made up of 14 amino acids. CDR3 loop: CATSRDISVYGYTF. CDR3 in DNA: TGTGCCACCAGCAGAGATATTAGTGTATATGGCTACACCTTC.

This clone was counted only a few times. This chain links TRBV29-1 with TRBJ1-1, with a possible D match to TRBD1 (5 bases). This CDR3 contains 19 residues. In germline, CDR1 is SQVTM, CDR2 ANQGSEA. The ends were cut back, 4 bases at V and 2 bases at J, with 29 bases in the middle. In DNA form, the CDR3 reads TGCAGCGTTGTTGGGGACCCGATCACGGGGTGGAAGAGAAACACTGAAGCTTTCTTT. Encoded protein: CSVVGDPITGWKRNTEAFF.

This clone appeared a few times. This chain joins TRBV9 and TRBJ1-1; D is ambiguous. CDR3 length: 13 residues. Trimming took off 0 bases at V and 8 bases at J, with 11 bases between the two ends. From germline, CDR1 is SGDLS and CDR2 YYNGEE. The CDR3 reads CASSVDSFGEAFF. The CDR3 DNA follows: TGTGCCAGCAGCGTAGATAGCTTCGGGGAAGCTTTCTTT.

The CDR3 sequence is CASSDRPNQPQHF. CDR3 bases: TGTGCCAGCAGTGACAGGCCTAATCAGCCCCAGCATTTT. The gene calls are TRBV2 and TRBJ1-5; D is uncertain. Trimming took off 3 bases at V and 4 bases at J, with 7 bases between the two ends. The CDR3 runs to 13 residues. The V gene's germline CDR1 is SNHLY and CDR2 FYNNEI.

This clone was detected a few times. This chain uses TRBV11-2 with TRBJ2-1; 15 positions agree with TRBD2. Unmatched junction bases numbered 7, after V lost 3 bases and J lost 10 bases. CDR3 length: 16 amino acids. Germline CDR1 and CDR2: SGHAT and FQNNGV. The CDR3 loop is CASSFWGLAGGVEQFF. The CDR3 DNA sequence: TGTGCCAGCAGCTTCTGGGGACTAGCGGGGGGCGTAGAGCAGTTCTTC.

V and J are TRBV29-1 and TRBJ2-3; 7 bases line up with TRBD1. The CDR3 is 14 residues long. Looked up from germline, CDR1 is SQVTM and CDR2 is ANQGSEA. V gave up 6 bases and J gave up 4 bases; unmatched junction bases: 10. CDR3 sequence: CSVRGRGFADTQYF. CDR3 bases: TGCAGCGTGAGGGGCAGGGGGTTCGCAGATACGCAGTATTTT.

J is TRBJ2-7 and V is TRBV29-1; D unclear. From germline, CDR1 is SQVTM and CDR2 ANQGSEA. The V and J ends lost 5 bases and 4 bases respectively, with 9 bases between them. The CDR3 spans 11 residues. CDR3 loop: CSVKNGYEQYF. The CDR3 bases are TGCAGCGTTAAGAACGGATACGAGCAGTACTTC.

This clone was counted ten times or more. This chain joins TRBV12-5 and TRBJ2-2, with D perhaps TRBD2 (5 bases). Germline V lookup: CDR1 LGHNT, CDR2 FRNRAP. Trimming took off 2 bases at V and 5 bases at J, with 12 bases between the two ends. The CDR3 totals 15 residues. CDR3 residues: CASGLLMRTTGELFF. The CDR3 coding sequence is TGTGCTAGTGGTTTGCTAATGAGGACTACCGGGGAGCTGTTTTTT.

The chain is built from TRBV29-1 and TRBJ1-2; D not resolved. CDR1 and CDR2 (germline): SQVTM, ANQGSEA. The ends were cut back, 1 base at V and 5 bases at J, with 11 bases in the middle. There are 13 residues in the CDR3. The chain's CDR3 is CSVEGTPTYGYTF. In nucleotides, the CDR3 is TGCAGCGTTGAAGGGACGCCTACATATGGCTACACCTTC.

The rearrangement joins TRBV29-1 to TRBJ1-2; 7 bases are a match to TRBD1. Germline lookup yields CDR1 SQVTM and CDR2 ANQGSEA. This CDR3 is built from 14 residues. The CDR3 loop reads CSIPPQGVNYGYTF. The DNA of the CDR3 is TGCAGTATTCCACCCCAGGGGGTTAACTATGGCTACACCTTC. Full variable domain (missing parts from reference TRBV29-1 and TRBJ1-2): SAVISQKPSRDICQRGTSLTIQCQVDSQVTMMFWYRQQPGQSLTLIATANQGSEATYESGFVIDKFPISRPNLTFSTLTVSNMSPEDSSIYLCSIPPQGVNYGYTFGSGTRLTVV.